Following are 9 T cell receptor beta chains from one sample sequenced in a study of blood T cell repertoires in COVID-19. Using immunoSEQ multiplex PCR, the repertoire was profiled, and TCRdb retains in-frame clones only, with some absent. Of about 380,000 clones in the sample, 88% were seen once. Sequencing was performed on PBMCs or T cells enriched from blood (not recorded which). These receptors were collected from a woman aged 18-35 years who had recovered from COVID-19.

This sequence joins TRBV20-1 and TRBJ1-5, with D unresolved. Trimming took 3 bases from V and 2 from J, leaving 8 bases between them. The CDR3 spans 13 residues. Germline lookup yields CDR1 DFQATT and CDR2 SNEGSKA (reference sequence). The CDR3 region is CSASNSRNQPQHF. The CDR3 DNA reads as TGCAGTGCTAGTAACAGCCGCAATCAGCCCCAGCATTTT.

The chain links TRBV13 to TRBJ2-1, with D possibly TRBD2 on 7 matching bases. Germline CDR1 PRHDT, CDR2 FYEKMQ (reference sequence). Trimming stripped 1 base from V and 9 bases from J, with 13 bases between. The CDR3 has 14 residues. The CDR3 nucleotides are TGTGCCAGCAGCTTAGCTCGGGGGGCGAGTGAGCAGTTCTTC. Translation: CASSLARGASEQFF.

The chain uses TRBV18 and TRBJ1-2, with TRBD1 matching over 8 bases. Germline CDR1 reads KGHSH; CDR2 reads LQKENI. V shed 3 bases and J 7 bases; nucleotides not matched to a gene: 13. The CDR3 contains 16 residues. The chain's CDR3 is CASSPTPSGTGGGYTF. The CDR3 DNA sequence: TGTGCCAGCTCACCGACTCCGTCCGGGACAGGAGGTGGCTACACCTTC.

The chain couples TRBV3-1 (or the pseudogene TRBV3-2) to TRBJ1-1; TRBD1 is a possible D gene (6 bases). Trimming stripped 4 bases from V and 9 bases from J, with 12 bases between. The CDR3 spans 12 residues. Germline CDR1 LGHDT, CDR2 YNNKEL (reference sequence). The CDR3 DNA reads as TGTGCCAGCAGCCTTGGACAGACCCAAGCTTTCTTT. Protein: CASSLGQTQAFF.

The chain carries TRBV13 and TRBJ2-2; 7 positions agree with TRBD1. J was trimmed by 2 bases and V by 5 bases; bases with no gene match: 5. This CDR3 is built from 15 residues. Germline assignment: CDR1 PRHDT and CDR2 FYEKMQ (reference sequence). In DNA, the CDR3 is TGTGCCAGCAGCCGTAGGGGGCTAAACACCGGGGAGCTGTTTTTT. It translates to CASSRRGLNTGELFF.

The rearrangement links TRBV3-1 (or the pseudogene TRBV3-2) to TRBJ1-2; D gene ambiguous. From germline, CDR1 is LGHDT and CDR2 YNNKEL (reference sequence). The CDR3 consists of 16 residues. V lost 9 bases and J 0 bases, leaving 20 bases between the germline ends. The CDR3 is CARARNPLYSNYGYTF. CDR3 DNA sequence: TGTGCCAGAGCTAGGAACCCACTCTACTCTAACTATGGCTACACCTTC.

The V and J genes are TRBV28 and TRBJ1-3; D is undetermined. Trimming stripped 5 bases from V and 0 bases from J, with 11 bases between. The CDR3 is 15 amino acids. Per the germline V gene, CDR1 is MDHEN and CDR2 is SYDVKM. CDR3 protein: CASSPIPHSGNTIYF. CDR3 DNA: TGTGCCAGCAGTCCCATCCCCCACTCTGGAAACACCATATATTTT.

The J gene is TRBJ1-4, the V gene TRBV4-3; D ambiguous. V was cut by 0 bases and J by 0 bases, with 14 bases left in between. This CDR3 region has 18 residues. Per the germline V gene, CDR1 is LGHNA and CDR2 is YSLEER. This chain's CDR3 is CASSQEWSTVATNEKLFF. CDR3 DNA: TGCGCCAGCAGCCAAGAATGGAGTACTGTTGCAACTAATGAAAAACTGTTTTTT.

The V gene is TRBV5-1, the J gene TRBJ2-2, with a weak D call TRBD1 (5 bases). CDR1 and CDR2 from the germline V gene are SGHRS and YFSETQ. V gave up 1 base and J gave up 4 bases, with 8 bases separating them. CDR3 size: 14 residues. The CDR3 DNA reads as TGCGCCAGCAGCTTGAGACAGAGCACCGGGGAGCTGTTTTTT. It specifies CASSLRQSTGELFF.